This TCR beta chain is drawn from a study of blood T cell repertoires in COVID-19. Study summary: PBMCs, B-cell-depleted T cells, or T cells were the source of the cDNA or gDNA that made up the material.

Trimming removed 10 bases from V and 3 bases from J, with 13 bases in between. The CDR3 has 12 amino acids. Germline values: CDR1 MNHEY, CDR2 SVGAGI. Here immunoSEQ multiplex PCR was the method, and the copy in TCRdb shows in-frame clones only, minus some. The table lists roughly 130,000 clones, about 85% of them singletons. Those enrolled in Seattle joined during active infection and were followed longitudinally afterward. The TCR originated in a human donor with COVID-19, enrolled during active disease. The donor label of this sample is uncertain. Sequenced material: peripheral blood. The chain has TRBV6-5 and TRBJ2-7; a weak D match, TRBD1 (6 bases). The CDR3 loop is CAIRGANYEQYF. The CDR3 DNA follows: TGTGCCATCAGGGGAGCCAACTACGAGCAGTACTTC.